A selection of T cell receptor beta chains follows, all from one sample in a study of tumor-infiltrating lymphocytes in localized non-small cell lung cancer. Repertoires were generated with immunoSEQ multiplex PCR, while TCRdb's copy carries only in-frame clones and drops some. The sample records about 12,000 clones, over 80% being singletons. Sequenced input: lung tumor tissue. The receptors here all came from a human donor with non-small cell lung cancer. The CDR3 runs from the conserved cysteine through the conserved F or W. The D gene is left open where the match is weak. The size field is filled for only some rows; it gives once, few, many or a size class.

-	-	TRBJ1-5	TRBV11-3	CASSLSYNQPQHF	TGTGCCAGCAGCTTGTCTTACAATCAGCCCCAGCATTTT
-	TRBD1	TRBJ1-1	TRBV25-1	CASSETGQADTEAFF	TGTGCCAGCAGTGAGACGGGACAGGCCGACACTGAAGCTTTCTTT
-	TRBD1	TRBJ1-1	TRBV6-6	CASSLRQGAHTEAFF	TGTGCCAGCAGTTTACGACAGGGGGCGCACACTGAAGCTTTCTTT
few	TRBD1	TRBJ1-6	TRBV19	CASRSGGGSPLHF	TGTGCCAGTAGATCAGGGGGAGGTTCACCCCTCCACTTT
-	-	TRBJ1-5	TRBV7-8	CASSLGTYDQPQHF	TGTGCCAGCAGCTTGGGAACTTACGATCAGCCCCAGCATTTT
-	-	TRBJ1-1	TRBV2	CASSVTRADTEAFF	TGTGCCAGCAGTGTTACCAGGGCAGACACTGAAGCTTTCTTT
-	-	TRBJ2-2	TRBV6-1	CASRRDRGDTGELFF	TGTGCCAGCAGACGCGACAGAGGCGACACCGGGGAGCTGTTTTTT
-	-	TRBJ2-5	TRBV7-6	CASTRENAQETQYF	TGTGCCAGCACCCGAGAGAATGCCCAAGAGACCCAGTACTTC
-	-	TRBJ2-2	TRBV5-1	CASSLVPGQNTGELFF	TGCGCCAGCAGCTTGGTCCCCGGACAGAACACCGGGGAGCTGTTTTTT
-	TRBD1	TRBJ1-4	TRBV19	CASSMGQAYNEKLFF	TGTGCCAGTAGTATGGGACAGGCCTATAATGAAAAACTGTTTTTT
-	-	TRBJ2-5	TRBV2	CASSADSGETQYF	TGTGCCAGCAGTGCCGACAGTGGGGAGACCCAGTACTTC
few	-	TRBJ2-3	TRBV7-2	CASSPDTDTQYF	TGTGCCAGCAGCCCGGACACAGATACGCAGTATTTT
-	TRBD2	TRBJ2-3	TRBV5-4	CASSFWRGGLTDTQYF	TGTGCCAGCAGCTTCTGGCGGGGGGGCCTTACAGATACGCAGTATTTT
few	-	TRBJ1-1	TRBV7-9	CASSLSFEFQEAFF	TGTGCCAGCAGCTTATCCTTCGAATTCCAAGAAGCTTTCTTT
-	-	TRBJ1-6	TRBV7-6	CASSPETFNSPLHF	TGTGCCAGCAGCCCGGAGACATTTAATTCACCCCTCCACTTT
-	TRBD1	TRBJ1-4	TRBV7-2	CASRQGRNEKLFF	TGTGCCAGCAGACAGGGGCGGAATGAAAAACTGTTTTTT
-	-	TRBJ2-7	TRBV6-1	CASNGRVSYEQYF	TGTGCCAGCAATGGCAGGGTCTCCTACGAGCAGTACTTC
once	TRBD1	TRBJ1-2	TRBV6-1	CASTPGQWAFGYTF	TGTGCCAGCACTCCGGGACAGTGGGCGTTTGGCTACACCTTC
-	-	TRBJ1-1	TRBV4-1	CASRAGPMNTEAFF	TGCGCCAGCAGGGCAGGTCCAATGAACACTGAAGCTTTCTTT
-	TRBD1	TRBJ2-7	TRBV29-1	CSVNGEGQGSYEQYF	TGCAGCGTTAACGGGGAGGGACAGGGATCCTACGAGCAGTACTTC
-	-	TRBJ1-3	TRBV19	CASSMRGSSGNTIYF	TGTGCCAGTAGTATGAGGGGAAGCTCTGGAAACACCATATATTTT
-	-	TRBJ2-1	TRBV6-5	CASSYSGGDPYNEQFF	TGTGCCAGCAGTTACTCGGGCGGGGACCCCTACAATGAGCAGTTCTTC
-	-	TRBJ2-1	TRBV11-2	CASSLSGPRNEQFF	TGTGCCAGCAGCCTCTCCGGACCCCGCAATGAGCAGTTCTTC
-	-	TRBJ1-5	TRBV6-1	CASRSYSNQPQHF	TGTGCCAGCAGATCTTATAGCAATCAGCCCCAGCATTTT
once	-	TRBJ2-1	TRBV7-8	CASSFGRSSYNEQFF	TGTGCCAGCAGTTTCGGACGGAGCTCCTACAATGAGCAGTTCTTC
-	-	TRBJ1-1	TRBV6-6	CASSYSGTAEAFF	TGTGCCAGCAGTTACTCGGGGACGGCTGAAGCTTTCTTT
-	-	TRBJ2-1	TRBV18	CASSPLGVDNEQFF	TGTGCCAGCTCACCATTAGGGGTAGACAATGAGCAGTTCTTC
once	TRBD1	TRBJ1-4	TRBV29-1	CSVLQGTNEKLFF	TGCAGCGTTCTACAGGGGACTAATGAAAAACTGTTTTTT
-	-	TRBJ2-3	TRBV15	CATSTGGGGSRDTQYF	TGTGCCACCAGCACCGGGGGCGGGGGCTCTCGAGATACGCAGTATTTT
-	-	TRBJ1-5	TRBV5-8	CASSYGQGTSNQPQHF	TGTGCCAGCAGCTATGGCCAGGGGACCAGCAATCAGCCCCAGCATTTT
-	-	TRBJ1-6	TRBV5-4	CASSLESNSPLHF	TGTGCCAGCAGCCTCGAGTCTAATTCACCCCTCCACTTT
-	TRBD1	TRBJ1-3	TRBV14	CASSPRGQVGMGRNTIYF	TGTGCCAGCAGCCCTCGTGGACAGGTGGGGATGGGACGAAACACCATATATTTT
-	-	TRBJ2-1	TRBV27	CASSLGGTDYNEQFF	TGTGCCAGCAGTTTAGGTGGAACAGATTACAATGAGCAGTTCTTC
few	-	TRBJ1-2	TRBV30	CAWSVGRLYGYTF	TGTGCCTGGAGTGTAGGCAGGTTGTATGGCTACACCTTC
once	-	TRBJ1-5	TRBV7-8	CASSLDWGRNQPQHF	TGTGCCAGCAGCTTAGATTGGGGGCGCAATCAGCCCCAGCATTTT
-	-	TRBJ2-3	TRBV5-1	CASSLEGVAVTDTQYF	TGCGCCAGCAGCTTGGAGGGGGTTGCGGTCACAGATACGCAGTATTTT
once	-	TRBJ1-2	TRBV14	CASSGGAVNYGYTF	TGTGCCAGCAGCGGAGGGGCAGTTAACTATGGCTACACCTTC
-	TRBD2	TRBJ2-4	TRBV19	CATRDYRQNIQYF	TGTGCCACCAGGGACTACCGGCAAAACATTCAGTACTTC
-	-	TRBJ1-2	TRBV19	CASSLTTGRKGYTF	TGTGCCAGTAGCCTCACAACAGGGAGGAAAGGCTACACCTTC
-	-	TRBJ2-1	TRBV13	CASSLRGKSYNEQFF	TGTGCCAGCAGCTTAAGAGGGAAATCCTACAATGAGCAGTTCTTC
-	-	TRBJ1-6	TRBV5-6	CASARGRPSNSPLHF	TGTGCCAGCGCTCGCGGACGGCCCTCTAATTCACCCCTCCACTTT
-	-	TRBJ1-1	TRBV6-1	CASKQGLGTEAFF	TGTGCCAGCAAGCAGGGGTTGGGCACTGAAGCTTTCTTT
once	TRBD1	TRBJ1-5	TRBV4-1	CASSQGTGGFNQPQHF	TGCGCCAGCAGCCAGGGGACAGGGGGTTTCAATCAGCCCCAGCATTTT
-	-	TRBJ1-4	TRBV7-8	CASRGQEGEKLFF	TGTGCCAGCAGGGGGCAGGAGGGCGAAAAACTGTTTTTT
-	TRBD2	TRBJ2-3	TRBV27	CASSRLAGLRDTQYF	TGTGCCAGCAGTCGACTAGCGGGGCTACGAGATACGCAGTATTTT
-	TRBD1	TRBJ1-1	TRBV18	CASSLSAGTENTEAFF	TGTGCCAGCTCACTTTCCGCCGGGACAGAAAACACTGAAGCTTTCTTT
-	TRBD1	TRBJ1-1	TRBV7-7	CASSRGQDTEAFF	TGTGCCAGCAGCCGGGGACAGGACACTGAAGCTTTCTTT
-	TRBD1	TRBJ2-3	TRBV23-1	CASSQSGLFPGQGAVTTSTDTQYF	TGCGCCAGCAGTCAATCCGGGCTATTTCCGGGACAGGGGGCCGTAACAACTAGCACAGATACGCAGTATTTT
few	-	TRBJ2-5	TRBV12-5	CASGPPGLQETQYF	TGTGCTAGTGGCCCACCGGGACTTCAAGAGACCCAGTACTTC
once	-	TRBJ1-2	TRBV5-4	CASSLGAQVYGYTF	TGTGCCAGCAGCTTGGGGGCACAAGTCTATGGCTACACCTTC